These T cell receptor beta chains were read from a single sample in a study of blood T cells in healthy people across ages. MiXCR was run by TCRdb on the 5' RACE reads, yielding one entry per CDR3 protein. The sample includes over 950,000 distinct CDR3 sequences, under 40% of them seen just once. The sequenced sample consisted of blood. The receptors were gathered from a man younger than 35 in good health. The CDR3 runs from the conserved cysteine through the conserved F or W. The D gene is left open where the match is weak. Expanded clones are given a class, and other clones once, few, many or no size at all.

j_gene	d_gene	abundance	v_gene	CDR3nt	CDR3aa
TRBJ2-5	.	.	TRBV3-1	TGTGCCAGCAGCCAAGAAGCCGGGGGCCAAGAGACCCAGTACTTC	CASSQEAGGQETQYF
TRBJ2-2	.	.	TRBV12-3/TRBV12-4	TGTGCCAGCAGACCAATGGCGGGGGAGCTGTTTTTT	CASRPMAGELFF
TRBJ1-1	.	.	TRBV20-1	TGCAGGCGAATCGAGGCTTTCTTT	CRRIEAFF
TRBJ2-1	.	few	TRBV4-3	TGCGCCAGCAGCCATGGGAACGACCCGGGCCATGAGCAGTTCTTC	CASSHGNDPGHEQFF
TRBJ1-2	.	.	TRBV7-9	TGTGCCAGCAGCTTAGATTTCCCAGGGATGGGTGGCTACACCTTC	CASSLDFPGMGGYTF
TRBJ1-3	.	.	TRBV10-3	TGTGCCACAAGTCAGCTCTCTGGAAACACCATATATTTT	CATSQLSGNTIYF
TRBJ2-3	.	few	TRBV5-1	TGCGCCAGCAGGAGGACTCCCGAAGATACGCAGTATTTT	CASRRTPEDTQYF
TRBJ1-1	.	.	TRBV7-2	TGTGCCAGCAGTCCTAGATCGGGGTACGAAGAAGCTTTCTTT	CASSPRSGYEEAFF
TRBJ1-4	TRBD1	few	TRBV7-2	TGTGCCAGCAGCTTAGGATACCCCCGGGACAGGGTTAATGAAAAACTGTTTTTT	CASSLGYPRDRVNEKLFF
TRBJ2-1	TRBD1	.	TRBV4-1	TGCGCCAGCAGCCAAGCGGTTTCGGGGACAGGGGGTTTTGATATGCAGTTCTTC	CASSQAVSGTGGFDMQFF
TRBJ2-2	.	few	TRBV3-1	TGTGCCAGCAGCCTATACAAGGCCGGGGAGCTGTTTTTT	CASSLYKAGELFF
TRBJ2-7	.	.	TRBV20-1	TGCAGTGCCCACCCACGACAGGGAGGACGGAGCAACGAGCAGAACTTC	CSAHPRQGGRSNEQNF
TRBJ1-1	.	many	TRBV5-1	TGCGCCAGCAGCTTGGGACACCAGAACACTGAAGCTTTCTTT	CASSLGHQNTEAFF
TRBJ2-1	TRBD1	.	TRBV3-1	TGTGCCAGCAGCCAAGTGACAACGACAGGGTCTGGCGATGAGCAGTTCTTC	CASSQVTTTGSGDEQFF
TRBJ1-2	.	.	TRBV7-9	TGTGCCAGCAGCTTAATAGCGGACTATGGCTACACCTTC	CASSLIADYGYTF
TRBJ2-7	.	few	TRBV7-9	TGTGCCAGCAGCTTAAGCGTCAGGTTCGGGTCCTACGAGCAGTACTTC	CASSLSVRFGSYEQYF
TRBJ2-3	.	.	TRBV20-1	TGCAGTGCTAGAGGTCCCTCCCCCGGGGATACGCAGTATTTT	CSARGPSPGDTQYF
TRBJ2-5	TRBD1	many	TRBV7-9	TGTGCCAGCAGCGCCGGGACAGCGAATTTACAAGAGACCCAGTACTTC	CASSAGTANLQETQYF
TRBJ2-7	TRBD2	.	TRBV9	TGTGCCAGCAGCGAGGGCTCTGGACTAGCGGGGTTGAAGTACTTC	CASSEGSGLAGLKYF
TRBJ2-3	TRBD1	.	TRBV10-2	TGCGCCAGCAGGAAGGACAGGATCGGCACAGATACGCAGTATTTT	CASRKDRIGTDTQYF
TRBJ2-5	.	.	TRBV24-1	TGTGCCACCAGTGATTTCGGGGGATACCAAGAGACCCAGTACTTC	CATSDFGGYQETQYF
TRBJ1-6	.	.	TRBV4-1	TGCGCCAGCAGCCCTCGAGCTCTCGTTTACTCCTATAATTCACCCCTCCACTTT	CASSPRALVYSYNSPLHF
TRBJ1-2	.	many	TRBV10-3	TGTGCCATCAGTGACTTGGCTTCTAACTATGGCTACACCTTC	CAISDLASNYGYTF
TRBJ2-2	.	.	TRBV12-5	TGTGCTAGTGGCAATGGGGCCGGGGAGCTGTTTTTT	CASGNGAGELFF
TRBJ1-1	.	.	TRBV28	TGTGCCAGCAGTTTATTTCCGAGTATGAACACTGAAGCTTTCTTT	CASSLFPSMNTEAFF
TRBJ2-1	.	.	TRBV11-3	TGTGCCAGCAGCTCCGACGACCATCCTCCCCCGAAAAGCTCCTACAATGAGCAGTTCTTC	CASSSDDHPPPKSSYNEQFF
TRBJ2-1	.	.	TRBV28	TGTGCCAGCCACCTCCCGGGGATCTTAAGTTGGGATGAGCAGTTCTTC	CASHLPGILSWDEQFF
TRBJ2-2	TRBD2	.	TRBV13	TGTGCCAGCAGCTTTGGAAGCGGGGGGACCCCGAACACCGGGGAGCTGTTTTTT	CASSFGSGGTPNTGELFF
TRBJ2-4	.	few	TRBV1	TGCACCAGCAGCCAAGGGAGCGGCCAAGACATTCAGTACTTC	CTSSQGSGQDIQYF
TRBJ2-1	.	few	TRBV9	TGTGCCAGCAGCGTCACAGGGTCCATCTACAATGAGCAGTTCTTC	CASSVTGSIYNEQFF
TRBJ2-3	.	.	TRBV6-5	TGTGCCAGCAGTGCCGTATATGGGGTGGATACGCAGTATTTT	CASSAVYGVDTQYF
TRBJ2-1	TRBD2	.	TRBV6-2/TRBV6-3	TGTGCCAGCAATTACTTGAGCGGGGGGTTAAACAATGAGCAGTTCTTC	CASNYLSGGLNNEQFF
TRBJ2-5	.	.	TRBV9	TGTGCCAGCAGCGTAGGGTCGCAGGGGCAAGAGACCCAGTACTTC	CASSVGSQGQETQYF
TRBJ2-2	.	few	TRBV10-3	TGTGCCATCAGTCAACCGACAGGATTTAACACCGGGGAGCTGTTTTTT	CAISQPTGFNTGELFF
TRBJ2-5	.	.	TRBV5-6	TGTGCCAGCACCCAAGGACGGAGGCAGTACTTC	CASTQGRRQYF
TRBJ2-1	.	many	TRBV4-2	TGTGCCAGCAGCCGAGCTCAGGATGAGCAGTTCTTC	CASSRAQDEQFF
TRBJ1-5	.	few	TRBV12-3/TRBV12-4	TGTGCCAGCAGTTTTTGGGGGCCCAATCAGCCCCAGCATTTT	CASSFWGPNQPQHF
TRBJ2-1	.	few	TRBV7-2	TGTGCCAGCAGCTTAGGGGCAGCGGGCGATGAGCAGTTCTTC	CASSLGAAGDEQFF
TRBJ1-1	.	.	TRBV5-1	TGCGCCAGCAGGGGGGGCGTAGAGAACACTGAAGCTTTCTTT	CASRGGVENTEAFF